This is a list of T cell receptor beta chains from one sample in a study of CD4 T cells in relation to SARS-CoV-2 and coronaviruses. These receptors' antigens are unknown. Repertoires were generated with immunoSEQ multiplex PCR, while TCRdb's copy carries only in-frame clones and drops some. Here the sample spans around 25,000 clones, more than 75% being singletons. The specimen was CD4+ T cells from PBMCs, cultured in vitro. The receptors stem from a human donor in good health. Each CDR3 is given with its conserved first and last residue. A D gene is named only where the DNA matches it firmly. Where a row states a size, it is once, few, many or the class of an expanded clone; other rows omit it.

j_call	v_call	clone_size	d_call	cdr3_aa
TRBJ2-2	TRBV9	.	TRBD2	CASSFGLAGEQGGELFF
TRBJ1-1	TRBV7-9	.	.	CASSGQPENTEAFF
TRBJ2-6	TRBV10-1	once	TRBD1	CASPDRGPRPDVLTF
TRBJ1-2	TRBV3-1/TRBV3-2	.	.	CASSQPTGGYGYTF
TRBJ2-7	TRBV5-1	.	TRBD2	CASSSQSAGVGYEQYF
TRBJ1-1	TRBV10-3	.	.	CAISAALGLNTEAFF
TRBJ2-3	TRBV28	.	TRBD2	CASSSGLGDWHTQYF
TRBJ2-7	TRBV6-5	.	.	CASSAVGGSYEQYF
TRBJ2-7	TRBV9	.	.	CARGALLVFYEQYF
TRBJ2-5	TRBV5-1	few	TRBD2	CASSFTSGIVNGTQYF
TRBJ2-1	TRBV15	.	TRBD1	CATSRGTGKNLGSYNEQFF
TRBJ2-3	TRBV30	.	.	CAWSGRSLITDTQYF
TRBJ2-2	TRBV10-3	.	.	CAISVSGSGTTNTGELFF
TRBJ1-5	TRBV3-1/TRBV3-2	few	TRBD1	CASSQGTGDGNQPQHF
TRBJ2-4	TRBV5-8	few	.	CASSLDRDGIQYF
TRBJ2-5	TRBV13	.	.	CASSPPPPGAETQYF
TRBJ2-1	TRBV2	.	.	CASSEKSSSYNEQFF
TRBJ2-5	TRBV9	.	.	CASSVGWATETQYF
TRBJ2-5	TRBV9	.	.	CASSVGTIQRETQYF
TRBJ2-3	TRBV7-3	.	.	CASSFTGPDTQYF
TRBJ2-2	TRBV2	.	.	CASRADTTGELFF
TRBJ1-2	TRBV12-5	once	.	CASGLVLRGSNYGYTF
TRBJ1-6	TRBV18	.	.	CASSPGGQFQSPLHF
TRBJ2-1	TRBV5-5	few	TRBD2	CASSGGLADEQFF
TRBJ1-6	TRBV7-2	.	.	CASSLRLGTSSPLHF
TRBJ2-3	TRBV6-5	.	.	CASRAGVSTDTQYF
TRBJ2-1	TRBV6-1	once	TRBD2	CASRELAGHRSYNEQFF
TRBJ1-1	TRBV6-5	.	TRBD1	CASSPTGEGSAFF
TRBJ2-4	TRBV28	.	.	CGTRGAKNIQYF
TRBJ1-2	TRBV24-1	.	.	CATSDSVAGVNYGYTF
TRBJ2-1	TRBV5-5	.	.	CASSQQWMLSYNEQFF
TRBJ2-2	TRBV5-8	few	TRBD1	CASSLTGGTGELFF
TRBJ2-7	TRBV5-4	.	TRBD1	CASSYSGTGSYEQYF
TRBJ2-6	TRBV12-5	medium-sized	.	CASGLVRGFGANVLTF
TRBJ1-1	TRBV7-9	.	.	CASSLPTGNTEAFF
TRBJ2-5	TRBV5-4	.	.	CASSLGQLETQYF
TRBJ2-7	TRBV4-2	.	.	CASSQEGAAGEQYF
TRBJ2-1	TRBV5-4	few	TRBD2	CASSLGLAGAYNEQFF
TRBJ2-7	TRBV6-5	few	.	CASSYRTGYEQYF
TRBJ2-1	TRBV4-2	few	.	CASSQEYSYNEQFF
TRBJ1-4	TRBV7-3	.	.	CASSLTGATNEKLFF
TRBJ1-1	TRBV3-1/TRBV3-2	.	.	CASSQDGRLNTEAFF
TRBJ2-1	TRBV14	.	.	CASSPLGSNQQFF
TRBJ1-6	TRBV30	few	.	CAWNRVDYNSPLHF
TRBJ2-4	TRBV5-8	.	TRBD2	CASSSSSGTWFSKNIQYF
TRBJ1-6	TRBV5-6	.	.	CASSLGQGNSPLHF
TRBJ1-3	TRBV7-6	few	.	CASSFNRLGGGNTIYF